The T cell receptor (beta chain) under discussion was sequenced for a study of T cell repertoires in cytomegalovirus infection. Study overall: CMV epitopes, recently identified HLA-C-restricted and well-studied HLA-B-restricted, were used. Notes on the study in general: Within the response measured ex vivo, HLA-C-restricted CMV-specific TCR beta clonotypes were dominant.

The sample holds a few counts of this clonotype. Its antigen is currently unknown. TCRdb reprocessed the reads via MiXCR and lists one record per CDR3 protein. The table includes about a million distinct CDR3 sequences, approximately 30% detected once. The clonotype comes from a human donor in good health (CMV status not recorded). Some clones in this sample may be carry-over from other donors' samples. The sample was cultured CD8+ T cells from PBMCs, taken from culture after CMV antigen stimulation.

DNA of the CDR3: TGTGCCAGTAGTATAGATCGGGGCAGGGGTGACACTGAAGCTTTCTTT. Translating it yields CASSIDRGRGDTEAFF. This chain uses TRBV19 with TRBJ1-1; TRBD1 is a possible D gene (6 bases). The V gene's germline CDR1 is LNHDA and CDR2 SQIVND (reference sequence). The CDR3 spans 16 residues. Deletions cut 0 bases from V and 3 bases from J, with 14 bases between.